This entry concerns a single T cell receptor beta chain. Its cognate antigen is unknown. This table comes from immunoSEQ multiplex PCR, and its TCRdb copy is limited to in-frame clones, with some not included. This table has 15,000 to 25,000 clones, roughly four fifths appearing once. The CDR3 covers 14 residues. The germline V and J ends were trimmed by 5 bases and 4 bases, with 17 bases remaining between them. Germline CDR1 SQVTM, CDR2 ANQGSEA. This record comes from a study of PD-1 blockade in mismatch repair-deficient tumors. Study-wide findings and caveats: After pembrolizumab, tumor-resident clones rose rapidly, then generally contracted before radiologic responses.

The TCR-sequenced patients were three responders to pembrolizumab. V gene TRBV29-1 combines with J gene TRBJ1-2; D not certain. Sequencing was performed on PBMCs, taken 52 weeks after starting pembrolizumab. This clonotype was sampled from an adult with mismatch repair-deficient cancer. The DNA for the CDR3 is TGCAGCGTTCCTGCTGGAGGGAAGGCCTATGGCTACACCTTC. Translation gives CSVPAGGKAYGYTF.